The next 14 T cell receptor beta chains were all read from a single sample in a study of blood T cells in healthy people across ages. Using a J-beta primer mix together with a sample-barcoded 5' primer, a second PCR was run for 7 to 11 cycles. TCRdb re-called the 5' RACE reads with MiXCR, one entry per CDR3 protein. The table records roughly 800,000 distinct CDR3 sequences, 30% to 45% of them present only once. The sequencing sample was made of blood. The receptor set was obtained from a man in his late teens or twenties in good health.

The chain is built from TRBV4-3 and TRBJ2-3; D is possibly TRBD1 or TRBD2 (5 bases each). V lost 0 bases and J lost 6, with 19 bases in between. The length of the CDR3 is 17 residues. The germline V gene encodes CDR1 LGHNA and CDR2 YSLEER. The CDR3 reads CASSQDSGALRSDTQYF. CDR3 sequence (DNA): TGCGCCAGCAGCCAAGATTCCGGGGCCCTAAGGAGCGATACGCAGTATTTT.

The V gene is TRBV7-6, the J gene TRBJ1-2; 9 nucleotides line up with TRBD1. The V and J ends lost 5 bases and 8 bases, in that order; junction bases with no gene match: 12. The CDR3 runs 15 residues. Germline V lookup: CDR1 SGHVS, CDR2 FNYEAQ. CDR3 amino acids: CASSPRDRVRGGYTF. DNA for the CDR3: TGTGCCAGCAGCCCCCGGGACAGGGTTCGAGGGGGCTACACCTTC.

This clonotype appeared many times. V gene TRBV20-1 combines with J gene TRBJ2-5; D ambiguous. CDR1 is DFQATT, CDR2 SNEGSKA, per germline (reference sequence). The CDR3 is 14 amino acids. Deletions cut 0 bases from V and 1 base from J, with 9 bases between. This CDR3 reads CSAREAQSQETQYF. Written as DNA, the CDR3 is TGCAGTGCTAGAGAGGCACAGTCCCAAGAGACCCAGTACTTC.

The chain has TRBV5-5 and TRBJ2-3; D may match TRBD1 or TRBD2 (6 bases each). CDR3 length: 16 residues. Germline assignment: CDR1 SGHKS and CDR2 YYEKEE (reference sequence). The V gene lost 6 bases and the J gene lost 4 bases, with 21 bases spanning the gap. CDR3 nucleotide sequence: TGTGCCAGCATCGCTTCTAGGGGGGCCTTGGCAGATACGCAGTATTTT. Amino acid sequence: CASIASRGALADTQYF.

Comment on this clonotype: A read error may explain this, as a much larger clone is one base away. V usage is TRBV4-3 and J usage is TRBJ2-1; D gene uncertain. Trimming took off 4 bases at V and 3 bases at J, with 13 bases between the two ends. The germline CDR1 and CDR2 sequences are LGHNA and YSLEER. CDR3 length: 15 amino acids. This CDR3 reads CASSPSFSNYNEQFF. For the CDR3, the DNA is TGCGCCAGCAGCCCGTCGTTCTCGAACTACAATGAGCAGTTCTTC.

Note on this clonotype: The junction does not match germline at one end; this may be a read error. V usage is TRBV12-3 or TRBV12-4 and J usage is TRBJ2-1; D is unresolved. CDR3 size: 18 residues. The CDR3 reads CASSLRPLGTLSHNEQFF. In DNA form, the CDR3 reads TGTGCCAGCAGTTTACGTCCTTTGGGCACCCTCTCCCACAATGAGCAGTTCTTC.

The J gene is TRBJ2-1, the V gene TRBV5-1; TRBD2 matches 15 bases. The J segment lost 7 bases and the V segment lost 4 bases, leaving 15 bases of the junction unmatched. The CDR3 consists of 19 residues. Germline loops: CDR1 SGHRS, CDR2 YFSETQ. The CDR3: CASSLPGLAGGQVLNEQFF. In DNA, the CDR3 is TGCGCCAGCAGCCTCCCGGGACTAGCGGGGGGCCAGGTCTTAAATGAGCAGTTCTTC.

The CDR3 DNA sequence: TGCGCCAGCAGCCCAGGCGGGACAGGGGTCGTCTATGGCTACACCTTC. The encoded protein is CASSPGGTGVVYGYTF. This sequence joins TRBV4-1 and TRBJ1-2; 10 bases line up with TRBD1. V dropped 4 bases and J dropped 4; count of bases not matched to a gene: 9. CDR3 length equals 16 residues. Germline V gene lookup returns CDR1 MGHRA and CDR2 YSYEKL.

This clonotype was seen once. V gene TRBV6-2 or TRBV6-3 combines with J gene TRBJ1-2; tentatively, D is TRBD1 (5 bases). V was shortened by 2 bases and J by 4 bases, with 20 bases between the two germline ends. The CDR3 is 17 residues long. CDR1 and CDR2 from the germline V gene are MNHEY and SVGEGT. The CDR3 protein is CASSYRVDRGAPYGYTF. The CDR3 DNA follows: TGTGCCAGCAGTTACAGGGTAGACCGCGGGGCCCCCTATGGCTACACCTTC.

The rearrangement uses TRBV6-2 or TRBV6-3 and TRBJ1-1; maybe TRBD1 (6 bases). The CDR3 contains 15 residues. Germline V gives CDR1 MNHEY, CDR2 SVGEGT. Trimming pared 7 bases from V and 1 base from J, leaving 16 bases between. In nucleotides, the CDR3 is TGTGCCAGCAAGGAGGACAGCCCGAGGAACACTGAAGCTTTCTTT. Protein: CASKEDSPRNTEAFF.

This clonotype was found many times. This chain uses TRBV7-2 with TRBJ2-3; D not resolved. Trimming shortened V by 7 bases and J by 5 bases, and 16 bases separated the two germline ends. Looked up from germline, CDR1 is SGHTA and CDR2 is FQGNSA. The CDR3 is 14 residues long. The DNA of the CDR3 is TGTGCCAGCAACCCCAAATGGGCCGGAGATACGCAGTATTTT. This codes for CASNPKWAGDTQYF. The complete variable domain, with remaining parts taken from reference TRBV7-2 and TRBJ2-3, reads GAGVSQSPSNKVTEKGKDVELRCDPISGHTALYWYRQSLGQGLEFLIYFQGNSAPDKSGLPSDRFSAERTGGSVSTLTIQRTQQEDSAVYLCASNPKWAGDTQYFGPGTRLTVL.

V is TRBV18 and J is TRBJ1-2; 12 positions agree with TRBD1. The CDR3 is 15 residues long. CDR1 is KGHSH, CDR2 LQKENI, per germline. The junction had 10 bases not matched to a gene; V was cut back by 3 bases and J by 11 bases. CDR3 sequence (DNA): TGTGCCAGCTCACCCTCGGGACAGGGGGCCGGCGAGTACACCTTC. It translates to CASSPSGQGAGEYTF.

The V call is TRBV5-1, the J call TRBJ2-1; D gene unclear. The CDR3 has 16 amino acids. Germline V lookup: CDR1 SGHRS, CDR2 YFSETQ. Trimming pared 0 bases from V and 6 bases from J, leaving 16 bases between. CDR3 coding DNA: TGCGCCAGCAGCTTGGTCGGCCGAGGAGCCTGCAATGAGCAGTTCTTC. Its translation: CASSLVGRGACNEQFF.

The rearrangement joins TRBV29-1 to TRBJ2-1, with D perhaps matching TRBD2 (5 bases). This CDR3 spans 13 amino acids. Trimming took off 4 bases at V and 2 bases at J, with 9 bases between the two ends. Germline V gene data show CDR1 as SQVTM and CDR2 as ANQGSEA. CDR3 nucleotide sequence: TGCAGCGTTGTCAGCGGTCCCTACAATGAGCAGTTCTTC. Translating gives CSVVSGPYNEQFF.